This T cell receptor beta chain derives from a study of T cells in Graves' hyperthyroidism and ophthalmopathy (dated by TCRdb to the late 2010s). About the full investigation: Peripheral blood was sampled at the time of initial diagnosis, prior to any treatment. In several Graves' hyperthyroidism patients, the study also compared T-cell repertoires from thyroid tissue with T-cell repertoires from blood. The roughly 100 discovery patients were divided at random into training and test sets in a 7:3 ratio. After blood sampling, hyperthyroidism patients were treated with methimazole at a starting dose of 30 mg daily, and ophthalmopathy patients were treated with high-dose intravenous methylprednisolone. According to the paper, TCR Vbeta CDR3 sequencing was carried out on 135 peripheral blood samples, which came from fewer than 50 ophthalmopathy, under 85 hyperthyroidism and approximately 17 progressor patients. To identify TCR V-J signatures that set the groups apart, the researchers used a discovery cohort of about a hundred patients, made up of fewer than 50 with Graves' ophthalmopathy and about 55 with stable Graves' hyperthyroidism. Prospective prediction of ophthalmopathy was tested in an independent validation cohort of about 19 hyperthyroidism patients and 15 to 17 patients who later progressed to ophthalmopathy.

This clonotype came up many times. It lacks a known antigen. Base qualities were left out, and no much larger clone turns up one base away. The TCR beta CDR3 regions were amplified from RNA transcripts. A first-round RT-PCR of the TCR CDR3 used the HTBI primer set with the Qiagen OneStep RT-PCR kit. Libraries were constructed in a second round of multiplex PCR, after which size selection and purification were carried out. The libraries were sequenced on an Illumina HiSeq2000 using paired-end 100 bp reads. Per the authors' processing: Raw data were processed with SOAPnuke, discarding reads with adapters, uncalled bases, mean Phred below 15, or no exact constant-primer or identifier match. High-quality paired reads were merged with COPE v1.2.5, and unique nucleotide sequences were defined as clonotypes. Clonotypes were aligned to IMGT TRBV, TRBD and TRBJ reference segments using MiTCR v1.1. Only V-J combinations with frequency above 0.0001, covering about 99% of repertoires, were analysed. The TCS score was defined as F50 (clonal expansion) divided by E x V (chaos), with BLOSUM62-based TCRdist calculated between CDR3 peptides within each V-J. Welch's t-statistics and random forest reduced fewer than 550 V-J features to under 15, which were used in a naive Bayes classifier (R e1071). In-frame beta chains were kept once TCRdb had trimmed the public reads at Q25 with fastp and called clones with MiXCR. Rows are unified per CDR3 protein, each entry keeping the most common DNA and genes. The V and J calls, along with clone size, are taken from TCRdb and not from the paper's own processing. In this sample the table shows roughly 720,000 distinct CDR3 sequences, 15% to 20% of which occur a single time. In total, the top ten clones hold about a sixth of the sample.

V drops 6 bases and J drops 9 bases, leaving 12 bases in between. The CDR3 numbers 13 residues from cysteine through phenylalanine. Only CDR3 DNA is held: 39 bases, read in frame from base 1. Results the study describes overall, beyond this receptor: In validation, progression to ophthalmopathy was predicted by the model with 70.59% sensitivity and 72% to 85% specificity, a median of 6.5 months before onset. Ophthalmopathy was separated from stable hyperthyroidism by a 13 V-J signature model, with around 88% sensitivity and just over 81% specificity obtained in cross-validation and 80%/75% obtained in testing. Blood samples also contained most of the expanded thyroid clonotypes (frequency above 0.001), which suggests that blood repertoires may reflect thyroid immune responses. Sample size was not statistically predetermined, and blinding of investigators to group allocation was not performed.

Stable Graves' hyperthyroidism was defined as the absence of progression to ophthalmopathy over 18 months of follow-up. Hyperthyroidism patients were aged 18 to 65 years and newly diagnosed, with disease duration of less than 2 months. Any patient with an uncontrolled infection, another autoimmune disease, pregnancy or lactation was excluded. Clinical symptoms, serum thyroxine and TRAb, thyroid ultrasound, and orbital computed tomography formed the basis for the diagnoses. PBMCs were isolated from around 10 ml of fresh peripheral blood by Ficoll-Paque density gradient centrifugation. Total RNA was extracted using Trizol reagent, and RNA quality was assessed on an Agilent 2100 Bioanalyzer.

The sequence is built from TRBV12-3 or TRBV12-4 and TRBJ1-6, with the D gene call left open. The receptor comes from a man aged 50-59 years with Graves' hyperthyroidism. The specimen was blood. The nucleotides read TGTGCCAGCAGCCTGTATGCGGGTTCACCCCTCCACTTT. This is translated as CASSLYAGSPLHF.